Listed below are T cell receptor beta chains from one sample, sequenced in a study of T cell responses to AZD1222 COVID-19 vaccine. Repertoires were generated with immunoSEQ multiplex PCR, while TCRdb's copy carries only in-frame clones and drops some. Found here are about 150,000 clones, roughly 90% of them singletons; the top ten hold approximately 1.6%. This sample comprised peripheral blood, obtained 28 days after the second AZD1222 dose. These receptors all stem from an adult who received the AZD1222 COVID-19 vaccine. CDR3s include the opening cysteine and the closing phenylalanine or tryptophan.

V | CDR3
TRBV5-8 | CASSLSGQSHYGYTF
TRBV2 | CASTRTGINQPQHF
TRBV3-1/TRBV3-2 | CASSRIDSAEAFF
TRBV4-1 | CASSHPPTRGEQFF
TRBV20-1 | CSASKDEQYF
TRBV12-5 | CASGSGRLGTEAFF
TRBV15 | CATSRDIGGGELFF
TRBV6-1 | CASSEFPRGSGAEAFF
TRBV30 | CAWSSGTGAADTQYF
TRBV30 | CAWSVGREFPDTQYF
TRBV2 | CASSEGASGLQETQYF
TRBV9 | CASSVTGNGYTF
TRBV9 | CASSAVTGPNYGYTF
TRBV9 | CASSVAGGGNEQFF
TRBV3-1/TRBV3-2 | CASSQAWGLGTETQYF
TRBV6-5 | CASRDWTEGNQPQHF
TRBV5-8 | CASSFLEGRDMETQYF
TRBV4-1 | CASSQGNWGYEQYF
TRBV18 | CASSPWAVFYGYTF
TRBV11-3 | CASSSEGFIAGNTIYF
TRBV11-2 | CASSLSVRATNEKLFF
TRBV27 | CASSSGSWAKNIQYF
TRBV4-1 | CASSTGEIETQYF
TRBV11-2 | CASSLEGTGRTF
TRBV9 | CASSTGQGQPEAFF
TRBV11-1 | CASSLVGSFVETQYF
TRBV5-1 | CASGTRNSYEQYF
TRBV16 | CANAGTANLYGYTF
TRBV28 | CASSKRPRWTEAFF
TRBV5-1 | CASSLGTSGMTYEQYF